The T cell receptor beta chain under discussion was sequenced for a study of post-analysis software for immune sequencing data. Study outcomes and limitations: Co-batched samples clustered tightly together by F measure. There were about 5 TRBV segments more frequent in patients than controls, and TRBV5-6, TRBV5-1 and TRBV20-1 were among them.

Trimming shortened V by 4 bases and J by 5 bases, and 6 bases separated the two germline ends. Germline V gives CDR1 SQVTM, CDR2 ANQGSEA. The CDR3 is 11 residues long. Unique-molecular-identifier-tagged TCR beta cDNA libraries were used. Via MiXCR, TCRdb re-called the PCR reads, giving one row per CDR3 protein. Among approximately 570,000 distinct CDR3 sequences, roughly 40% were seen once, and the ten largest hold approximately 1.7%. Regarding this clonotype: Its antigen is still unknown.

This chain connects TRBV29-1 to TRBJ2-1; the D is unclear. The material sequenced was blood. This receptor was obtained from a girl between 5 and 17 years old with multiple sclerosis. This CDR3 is CSVGADNEQFF. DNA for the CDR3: TGCAGCGTTGGGGCGGACAATGAGCAGTTCTTC.